This entry concerns a single T cell receptor beta chain. It lacks a known antigen. Qualities for individual bases were not recorded, and no much larger clone is one base off. This specimen comes from a study of blood T cell repertoires in COVID-19 (dated by TCRdb to 2020 to 2022). Notes on the research overall: The collaborator samples originated in the United States, Italy and Spain and spanned the acute and convalescent phases of COVID-19. Where available, HLA class I and class II types were taken from metadata supplied by the sample provider and were not determined by assay-based typing. Sample metadata almost always included a de-identified subject ID, COVID-19 status, age in years and sex. A freely available public database, intended as a resource for researchers studying the immune response to SARS-CoV-2, is where the repertoires were released. The prospective study material was composed of cDNA or gDNA derived from T cells, B-cell-depleted T cells, or PBMCs. Samples came from the ongoing ImmuneRACE study (first 160 participants) plus 1,254 subjects from 6 global collaborators. Subjects who had been exposed to COVID-19, were actively infected with it, or had recovered from it provided the deeply sampled blood TCRbeta repertoires that made up the dataset. Summary of the overall study and its limitations: The quantity of clinical and demographic metadata differed by source and by participant and was supplied without curation.

Measured from the cysteine to the phenylalanine, the CDR3 is 13 residues long. Only the CDR3 DNA stays, 39 bases, in frame from base 1. Trimming takes 5 bases from V and 7 bases from J, and the germline ends sit 15 bases apart. The germline V gene yields MDHEN for CDR1 and SYDVKM for CDR2. Whole blood was collected in K2EDTA tubes by collaborating institutions according to the institutions' own protocols. For TCRbeta analysis, collaborator samples were shipped as frozen whole blood, as isolated PBMCs, or as DNA extracted from either sample type. The immunoSEQ Assay, a bias-controlled multiplex PCR, was used to amplify TCRbeta CDR3 regions from genomic DNA. As for how the authors treated the data: The number of nucleated cells in each sample was estimated by amplification of reference gene primers within the assay. To quantify the absolute abundance of each unique TCRbeta CDR3 rearrangement, sequence reads were collapsed and filtered. For each sample, productive Simpson clonality was calculated as the square root of Simpson's diversity index over productive rearrangements. Held by TCRdb, this immuneACCESS table contains in-frame sequences only and omits some clones. Under half of the omission traces to an unresolved V gene where checked; the cause of the rest is unknown. V and J calls and clone size come straight from that table; D and trimming were deduced from the DNA. The sample records more than 25,000 clones, around 90% of which are singletons. The ten largest clones capture 7.5% to 8.5% of the sample.

Here the chain combines TRBV28 and TRBJ2-7, with a tentative D gene TRBD1 over 6 matching bases. Material for sequencing was peripheral blood. The TCR originated in a man in his forties or fifties with active COVID-19. The CDR3 is CASSQTGASEQYF. The nucleotide sequence is TGTGCCAGCAGTCAGACAGGCGCCAGTGAGCAGTACTTC.